The present T cell receptor beta chain was sequenced within a study of T cell responses to AZD1222 COVID-19 vaccine. Only in-frame clones appear in the TCRdb table, and some are missing; sequencing was by immunoSEQ multiplex PCR. The sample includes roughly 120,000 clones, just under 90% of them seen just once. V shed 0 bases and J shed 3 bases, with 3 bases lying between them. Germline CDR1 MNHEY, CDR2 SMNVEV (reference sequence). This CDR3 has 12 residues. With respect to this clone: Other DNA sequences in this sample translate to the same CDR3.

This TCR was recovered from an adult in good health. This sample comprised peripheral blood, obtained on day 0 of AZD1222 vaccination. V gene TRBV27 combines with J gene TRBJ2-7; unclear D gene. CDR3 sequence: CASSLSGYEQYF. The DNA of the CDR3 is TGTGCCAGCAGTTTATCGGGCTACGAGCAGTACTTC.